This T cell receptor (beta chain) derives from a study of CD8+CD57+ T cells in acquired aplastic anemia. Study-wide results and limits: Common to patients and controls were 25 to 30 CD8+ CDR3 sequences. Simpson's diversity of CD8+ cells was not significantly different in patients compared with controls.

According to the study, genomic DNA was the template for TCR beta VDJ and CDR3 profiling. TCRdb fed the reads into MiXCR, producing one record per CDR3 protein. Of about 160,000 distinct CDR3 sequences listed, 71% were seen once; the top ten hold under 60%. The germline V gene has CDR1 DFQATT and CDR2 SNEGSKA (reference sequence). The CDR3 extends over 14 amino acids. V was pared by 6 bases and J by 6 bases, with 20 bases between. By flow cytometry, patients selected for sequencing had shown an expansion of CD8+CD57+ cells. The enrolled patients all had severe acquired aplastic anemia. No therapy had been given to the patients at the time of blood sampling. A note on this clonotype: What it binds is not known.

This TCR was sampled from a human donor with aplastic anemia. The sequencing input was sorted CD4+, CD8+, or CD8+CD57+ T cells (not recorded which) from PBMCs. V usage is TRBV20-1 and J usage is TRBJ1-1, with D possibly TRBD1 on 6 matching bases. In DNA form, the CDR3 reads TGCAGTGCATTAACAGGGTCTGGGCTTGCTGAAGCTTTCTTT. As protein: CSALTGSGLAEAFF.